The sample holds a few counts of the clone carrying this TCR beta chain. What it recognizes is unknown. The investigators amplified TCR beta CDR3 regions from RNA transcripts. A first-round RT-PCR of the TCR CDR3 used the HTBI primer set. TCRdb independently ran MiXCR on the multiplex PCR reads; one entry per CDR3 protein. The sample lists roughly 250,000 distinct CDR3 sequences; more than 14% were seen once. The CDR3 contains 18 residues. Trimming cost V 0 bases and J 0 bases, with 20 bases left between them. The germline CDR1 and CDR2 sequences are GTSNPN and SVGIG (reference sequence). This sample stems from a study of T cells in Graves' hyperthyroidism and ophthalmopathy. The study's findings and limits: Most thyroid clonotypes that were expanded above 0.001 also turned up in blood.

Hyperthyroidism in the patients, aged 18 to 65, was newly diagnosed and under 2 months in duration. The PBMCs were sourced from fresh peripheral blood (around 9.9 ml). Specimen: blood. V is TRBV30 and J is TRBJ1-1; a weak D match, TRBD1 (5 bases). This clonotype was obtained from a middle-aged woman with Graves' hyperthyroidism that later progressed to Graves' ophthalmopathy. This chain's CDR3 is CAWSVRGGNWRMNTEAFF. In DNA, the CDR3 is TGTGCCTGGAGTGTACGGGGGGGGAATTGGAGAATGAACACTGAAGCTTTCTTT.